Presented here are 29 T cell receptor beta chains from one specimen sequenced in a study of T cells in Graves' hyperthyroidism and ophthalmopathy. The TCR beta CDR3 regions underwent amplification using RNA transcripts as the source. A set of HTBI primers served as the primers for a first-round RT-PCR of the TCR CDR3. TCRdb used MiXCR to reprocess the multiplex PCR reads, holding one entry per CDR3 protein. The top ten hold 7.5% to 9.5% of the sample, which has 800,000 or so distinct CDR3 sequences, over 35% seen once. Sequenced material: blood. The receptors come from a young man with Graves' hyperthyroidism.

V gene TRBV9 combines with J gene TRBJ2-2; D might be TRBD1 or TRBD2, each matching 6 bases. The germline V gene has CDR1 SGDLS and CDR2 YYNGEE. The germline V and J ends were trimmed by 6 bases and 3 bases, with 15 bases remaining between them. This CDR3 spans 15 amino acids. CDR3 bases: TGTGCCAGCAACGAGGGGGAGGAATACACCGGGGAGCTGTTTTTT. Translating it yields CASNEGEEYTGELFF.

This clonotype was seen only a few times. The V and J genes are TRBV10-3 and TRBJ1-5; tentatively, D is TRBD1 (5 bases). The CDR3 has 13 residues. The ends were cut back, 10 bases at V and 0 bases at J, with 10 bases in the middle. Germline assignment: CDR1 ENHRY and CDR2 SYGVKD. DNA for the CDR3: TGTGCCAGCCGGGACGTTAGCAATCAGCCCCAGCATTTT. Amino acids: CASRDVSNQPQHF.

The V call is TRBV4-1, the J call TRBJ1-1; D gene unclear. Trimming removed 1 base from V and 0 bases from J, with 6 bases in between. Germline V CDR1 and CDR2: MGHRA, YSYEKL. The CDR3 length is 14 residues. CDR3 sequence (DNA): TGCGCCAGCAGCCAAGTCAGTATGAACACTGAAGCTTTCTTT. Translating gives CASSQVSMNTEAFF.

This clonotype was seen a handful of times. CDR3 nucleotides: TGTGCCAGCGTAAGACAGGGGGGGGCCACTGAAGCTTTCTTT. Its translation is CASVRQGGATEAFF. V gene TRBV2 combines with J gene TRBJ1-1; TRBD1 aligns across 9 bases. The CDR3 has 14 amino acids. Trimming cost V 8 bases and J 4 bases; bases outside gene matches: 8. Germline CDR1 is SNHLY and CDR2 is FYNNEI.

The chain employs TRBV4-3 and TRBJ2-5; 8 bases match TRBD1. V was clipped by 1 base and J by 7 bases; unmatched bases: 11. Germline lookup yields CDR1 LGHNA and CDR2 YSLEER. The CDR3 loop spans 16 amino acids. The CDR3 DNA is TGCGCCAGCAGCCAAGGGCCAGGGGGCTTTATTGGGACCCAGTACTTC. Translating it yields CASSQGPGGFIGTQYF.

The chain employs TRBV12-3 or TRBV12-4 and TRBJ2-7; D not certain. The CDR3 totals 14 residues. With 6 bases removed from V and 3 bases from J, the gap between germline ends came to 15 bases. The CDR3: CASSHPERGYEQYF. The CDR3 nucleotides are TGTGCCAGCAGCCATCCGGAACGCGGCTACGAGCAGTACTTC.

The CDR3 region has the DNA TGCAGTGCTAGCCGACCCGGGACAGGCCGCACTGAAGCTTTCTTT. Its translation: CSASRPGTGRTEAFF. This sequence joins TRBV20-1 and TRBJ1-1; 8 positions match TRBD1. Germline CDR1 reads DFQATT; CDR2 reads SNEGSKA (reference sequence). The ends lost 3 bases at V and 4 bases at J; junction bases unmatched: 10. This CDR3 comprises 15 residues.

The rearrangement uses TRBV6-5 and TRBJ2-7; maybe TRBD1 (5 bases). The CDR3 sequence is 14 residues long. CDR1 and CDR2 (germline): MNHEY, SVGAGI. The V and J ends lost 2 bases and 6 bases respectively, with 14 bases between them. DNA of the CDR3: TGTGCCAGCAGTTACCAGCCCAGGGTAGGCGAGCAGTACTTC. Translation gives CASSYQPRVGEQYF.

This clonotype was observed many times. The chain combines TRBV10-3 with TRBJ1-2, with 7 nucleotides matching TRBD1. Trimming removed 5 bases from V and 7 bases from J; junction bases left unmatched: 13. The CDR3 contains 15 residues. The V gene's germline CDR1 is ENHRY and CDR2 SYGVKD. CDR3 in DNA: TGTGCCATCAGTCTGGACCGACAGGGAAACCCTGGCTACACCTTC. Protein: CAISLDRQGNPGYTF.

The rearrangement uses TRBV9 and TRBJ2-7; the D gene is possibly TRBD1 (5 bases). V was clipped by 2 bases and J by 0 bases, with 12 bases between them. The CDR3 length is 15 residues. Germline CDR1 SGDLS, CDR2 YYNGEE. The CDR3 region is CASSVTDTGSYEQYF. CDR3 DNA sequence: TGTGCCAGCAGCGTCACTGATACAGGCTCCTACGAGCAGTACTTC.

Remarks on this clonotype: It may be a read error: a sequence one base away is much more abundant. V usage is TRBV5-1 and J usage is TRBJ1-5; tentative D call: TRBD1 (5 bases). Germline V CDR1 and CDR2: SGHRS, YFSETQ. V was cut by 0 bases and J by 2 bases, with 12 bases left in between. This CDR3 is 16 amino acids long. The CDR3 spells CASSLETGYGNQPQHF. CDR3 DNA sequence: TGCGCCAGCAGCTTGGAAACAGGCTATGGCAATCAGCCCCAGCATTTT.

The chain carries TRBV7-2 and TRBJ2-5; TRBD2 aligns across 8 bases. The CDR3 is 15 amino acids. Germline values: CDR1 SGHTA, CDR2 FQGNSA. V lost 4 bases and J lost 4; bases outside the gene matches: 8. The CDR3 region is CASSSVAGGRETQYF. In DNA form, the CDR3 reads TGTGCCAGCAGCTCAGTCGCGGGGGGCCGAGAGACCCAGTACTTC. The variable domain in full, with the rest retrieved from reference TRBV7-2 and TRBJ2-5, is GAGVSQSPSNKVTEKGKDVELRCDPISGHTALYWYRQSLGQGLEFLIYFQGNSAPDKSGLPSDRFSAERTGGSVSTLTIQRTQQEDSAVYLCASSSVAGGRETQYFGPGTRLLVL.

CDR3 residues: CSARGAPGQGGEKLFF. In DNA, the CDR3 is TGCAGTGCTAGAGGGGCACCGGGACAGGGGGGAGAAAAACTGTTTTTT. This chain links TRBV20-1 with TRBJ1-4; 11 bases are a match to TRBD1. Trimming removed 1 base from V and 8 bases from J; junction bases left unmatched: 9. CDR3 length equals 16 residues. CDR1 and CDR2 (germline): DFQATT, SNEGSKA (reference sequence).

The V gene is TRBV12-5, the J gene TRBJ2-2, with D possibly matching TRBD1 (5 bases). This CDR3 contains 15 residues. The V end was cut by 6 bases, the J end by 6 bases, with 17 bases between. CDR1 LGHNT and CDR2 FRNRAP come from the germline V gene. The CDR3 is CASGADATEPGELFF. The CDR3 DNA is TGTGCTAGTGGGGCTGACGCGACAGAACCCGGGGAGCTGTTTTTT.

The chain has TRBV5-1 and TRBJ2-6; no firm D call. The CDR3 length is 14 residues. Germline CDR1 is SGHRS and CDR2 is YFSETQ. The V end lost 6 bases, the J end lost 4 bases, and 11 bases lay between the germline ends. The CDR3 here is CASKENFGANVLTF. In DNA, the CDR3 is TGCGCCAGCAAAGAAAATTTCGGGGCCAACGTCCTGACTTTC.

This clonotype has more than one count but fewer than ten. The chain employs TRBV6-5 and TRBJ2-5, with no clear D. This CDR3 has 14 amino acids. Trimming cost V 2 bases and J 5 bases, with 12 bases left between them. Germline V CDR1 and CDR2: MNHEY, SVGAGI. The CDR3 DNA sequence: TGTGCCAGCAGTTACGTCGGTGCTGCGGAGACCCAGTACTTC. Translation: CASSYVGAAETQYF.

This clonotype was detected many times. CDR3 in amino acids: CASSVEVGGITEAFF. The DNA for the CDR3 is TGTGCCAGCAGCGTAGAGGTAGGGGGCATCACTGAAGCTTTCTTT. The gene calls are TRBV9 and TRBJ1-1; TRBD1 matches at 7 bases. V was pared by 0 bases and J by 4 bases, with 6 bases of the junction left unmatched. The CDR3 is made up of 15 amino acids. Looked up from germline, CDR1 is SGDLS and CDR2 is YYNGEE.

This clonotype was seen ten or more times. The rearrangement links TRBV2 to TRBJ1-1, with D tentatively TRBD1 (5 bases). In germline, CDR1 is SNHLY, CDR2 FYNNEI. The CDR3 covers 13 residues. Trimming cost V 7 bases and J 2 bases, with 11 bases left between them. Here the CDR3 DNA reads TGTGCCAGCACCGGCGACAGAAACACTGAAGCTTTCTTT. Translation: CASTGDRNTEAFF.

The V gene is TRBV12-3 or TRBV12-4, the J gene TRBJ2-2; 10 bases are a match to TRBD2. This CDR3 has 18 residues. The V segment lost 5 bases and the J segment 5 bases; nucleotides outside the gene matches: 14. CDR3 sequence (DNA): TGTGCCAGCAGTCAAATAGCGGGGGGACTCGAACAAACCGGGGAGCTGTTTTTT. Translated, it gives CASSQIAGGLEQTGELFF.

This clonotype occurred many times. The chain links TRBV10-3 to TRBJ2-5; 7 nucleotides line up with TRBD2. Germline V gene lookup returns CDR1 ENHRY and CDR2 SYGVKD. V lost 10 bases, J lost 2 bases, and 10 bases stayed unmatched. The CDR3 is made up of 14 amino acids. The CDR3 spells CATSGSAGQETQYF. CDR3 in DNA: TGTGCCACCTCTGGCTCAGCGGGACAAGAGACCCAGTACTTC.

This clonotype was recorded a few times. The J gene is TRBJ2-7, the V gene TRBV7-9; D uncertain. The CDR3 has 13 residues. Germline V gene lookup returns CDR1 SEHNR and CDR2 FQNEAQ (reference sequence). V was trimmed by 5 bases and J by 3 bases, leaving 11 bases between them. Here the CDR3 reads CASSPLSGYEQYF. In DNA form, the CDR3 reads TGTGCCAGCAGCCCTCTCTCAGGCTACGAGCAGTACTTC. The full variable domain, in which reference TRBV7-9 and TRBJ2-7 provide the parts outside the CDR3, is DTGVSQNPRHKITKRGQNVTFRCDPISEHNRLYWYRQTLGQGPEFLTYFQNEAQLEKSRLLSDRFSAERPKGSFSTLEIQRTEQGDSAMYLCASSPLSGYEQYFGPGTRLTVT.

In its sample, this clonotype was seen many times. CDR3 region: CASSMGRETQYF. The CDR3 bases are TGTGCCAGTAGCATGGGAAGGGAGACCCAGTACTTC. The chain couples TRBV2 to TRBJ2-5, with D unclear. V lost 9 bases to trimming and J lost 5 bases, with 13 bases between them. The CDR3 has 12 residues. Germline lookup yields CDR1 SNHLY and CDR2 FYNNEI.

With regard to this clonotype: Being one base from a much bigger clone, this may be a read error. The chain employs TRBV7-2 and TRBJ1-1; 8 nucleotides align to TRBD1. CDR3 length equals 14 residues. Germline lookup yields CDR1 SGHTA and CDR2 FQGNSA. J gave up 4 bases and V 4 bases, and 5 bases lay outside the gene matches. The CDR3 protein is CASSSVTGATEAFF. The CDR3 region has the DNA TGTGCCAGCAGCTCAGTGACAGGGGCCACTGAAGCTTTCTTT.

J is TRBJ2-7 and V is TRBV25-1; 8 bases are a match to TRBD1. Germline trimming cut 4 bases from V and 3 bases from J; bases unmatched to any gene: 11. Per germline, CDR1 MGHDK and CDR2 SYGVNS. This CDR3 is 16 amino acids long. The CDR3 sequence is CASSASLDRDYYEQYF. CDR3 sequence (DNA): TGTGCCAGCAGTGCTAGCTTGGACAGGGATTACTACGAGCAGTACTTC.

The chain's CDR3 is CASPHGSRWEETQYF. CDR3 in DNA: TGTGCCAGCCCCCACGGCAGCCGATGGGAAGAGACCCAGTACTTC. The chain combines TRBV25-1 with TRBJ2-5; D is uncertain. Trimming removed 8 bases at V and 3 bases at J, with 19 bases between. The CDR3 contains 15 residues. CDR1 MGHDK and CDR2 SYGVNS come from the germline V gene.

With respect to this clonotype: A junction boundary mismatches the germline segment, possibly from a read error. The chain joins TRBV5-4 to TRBJ2-5, with 7 bases aligning to TRBD1. The CDR3 has 15 amino acids. From germline, CDR1 is SGHNT and CDR2 YYREEE (reference sequence). Here the CDR3 DNA reads TGTGCCAGCAGCAGACAGGGCAGGTCTCAAGAGGCCCAGTACTTC. Its translation is CASSRQGRSQEAQYF.

This clonotype was counted many times. V is TRBV7-2 and J is TRBJ1-1, with D perhaps matching TRBD1 (5 bases). V dropped 3 bases and J dropped 6 bases, with 14 bases sitting between them. The CDR3 runs 14 residues. The V gene's germline CDR1 is SGHTA and CDR2 FQGNSA. CDR3 amino acids: CASSFAGGSAEAFF. Written as DNA, the CDR3 is TGTGCCAGCAGCTTTGCCGGGGGGTCCGCTGAAGCTTTCTTT.

This chain uses TRBV6-1 with TRBJ1-2, with D maybe TRBD1 (6 bases). The germline CDR1 and CDR2 sequences are MNHNS and SASEGT. This CDR3 has 12 amino acids. The germline V and J ends were trimmed by 5 bases and 7 bases, with 11 bases remaining between them. CDR3 DNA: TGTGCCAGCAGTCCAGGGGCTAGTGGCTACACCTTC. Its translation is CASSPGASGYTF.

This clonotype was found many times. The chain recombines TRBV12-3 or TRBV12-4 with TRBJ1-1; weak D call: TRBD1 (5 bases). The CDR3 contains 14 residues. The germline V and J ends were trimmed by 3 bases and 6 bases, with 14 bases remaining between them. The CDR3 loop reads CASSFGGRVAEAFF. The CDR3 DNA reads TGTGCCAGCAGTTTCGGGGGACGGGTCGCTGAAGCTTTCTTT.